Following are 9 T cell receptor beta chains from one sample sequenced in a study of blood T cell repertoires in COVID-19. Libraries were prepared by immunoSEQ multiplex PCR; TCRdb keeps only in-frame clonotypes and omits some of them. The data show about 440,000 clones, about 89% seen once. The sequenced sample was peripheral blood. The receptor set was obtained from a young woman with acute or convalescent COVID-19.

The chain recombines TRBV5-1 with TRBJ2-3, with TRBD2 matching 11 bases. The junction had 5 bases not matched to a gene; V was cut back by 4 bases and J by 4 bases. The CDR3 spans 15 residues. Germline V gene data show CDR1 as SGHRS and CDR2 as YFSETQ. In DNA form, the CDR3 reads TGCGCCAGCAGCCCAACTAGCGGGGGTGCAGATACGCAGTATTTT. This encodes CASSPTSGGADTQYF.

The V call is TRBV6-5, the J call TRBJ1-1; the D is unclear. This CDR3 has 14 amino acids. V lost 5 bases to trimming and J lost 3 bases, with 13 bases between them. The germline CDR1 and CDR2 sequences are MNHEY and SVGAGI. CDR3 amino acids: CASSLIRVDTEAFF. In nucleotides, the CDR3 is TGTGCCAGCAGTCTCATCCGGGTGGACACTGAAGCTTTCTTT.

CDR3 residues: CASRDRGYNEQFF. CDR3 DNA: TGTGCCAGCAGGGATCGGGGCTACAATGAGCAGTTCTTC. The chain couples TRBV2 to TRBJ2-1, with a tentative D call TRBD2 (5 bases). V lost 6 bases, J lost 3 bases, and 9 bases lay in between. The germline V gene has CDR1 SNHLY and CDR2 FYNNEI. The CDR3 runs 13 residues.

V is TRBV27 and J is TRBJ2-1; TRBD2 is a possible D gene (5 bases). Trimming removed 6 bases at V and 4 bases at J, with 16 bases between. CDR1 and CDR2 from the germline V gene are MNHEY and SMNVEV (reference sequence). The CDR3 length is 15 residues. The CDR3 sequence is CASRGRLRTYNEQFF. The DNA for the CDR3 is TGTGCCAGCAGGGGCCGCCTGCGGACTTACAATGAGCAGTTCTTC.

This sequence joins TRBV19 and TRBJ2-5; TRBD1 matches 7 bases. CDR1 is LNHDA and CDR2 is SQIVND in the germline V gene (reference sequence). CDR3 length equals 18 residues. V was clipped by 8 bases and J by 1 base; unmatched bases: 19. The CDR3 protein is CASSTTGNARPFQETQYF. The CDR3 region has the DNA TGTGCCAGTTCAACGACAGGGAACGCCCGTCCTTTCCAAGAGACCCAGTACTTC.

V and J are TRBV5-6 and TRBJ1-1, with 8 bases matching TRBD1. The CDR3 extends over 16 amino acids. V was pared by 1 base and J by 1 base, with 6 bases of the junction left unmatched. Germline V gene data show CDR1 as SGHDT and CDR2 as YYEEEE. CDR3 loop: CASSLRVTGGNTEAFF. Here the CDR3 DNA reads TGTGCCAGCAGCTTGCGGGTAACAGGGGGGAACACTGAAGCTTTCTTT.

This clone has just a few counts. The chain joins TRBV30 to TRBJ2-7, with 9 bases matching TRBD1. The CDR3 is made up of 14 amino acids. After removal of 6 bases from V and 6 bases from J, the junction contained 12 bases not matched to a gene. Germline V gives CDR1 GTSNPN, CDR2 SVGIG (reference sequence). The CDR3 loop is CACTGTGLFSEQYF. CDR3 nucleotide sequence: TGTGCCTGCACCGGGACAGGGCTTTTTTCCGAGCAGTACTTC. Full variable domain (remainder filled in from reference TRBV30 and TRBJ2-7): SQTIHQWPATLVQPVGSPLSLECTVEGTSNPNLYWYRQAAGRGLQLLFYSVGIGQISSEVPQNLSASRPQDRQFILSSKKLLLSDSGFYLCACTGTGLFSEQYFGPGTRLTVT.

The CDR3 nucleotides read TGTGCCAGCAGCTCTACCAGACAGGGGGACACTGAAGCTTTCTTT. It is translated as CASSSTRQGDTEAFF. The V and J genes are TRBV7-9 and TRBJ1-1; 9 bases fit TRBD1. V lost 4 bases to trimming and J lost 3 bases; unmatched junction nucleotides: 6. This CDR3 comprises 15 residues. The germline V gene has CDR1 SEHNR and CDR2 FQNEAQ (reference sequence). The full variable domain, in which reference TRBV7-9 and TRBJ1-1 provide the parts outside the CDR3, is DTGVSQNPRHKITKRGQNVTFRCDPISEHNRLYWYRQTLGQGPEFLTYFQNEAQLEKSRLLSDRFSAERPKGSFSTLEIQRTEQGDSAMYLCASSSTRQGDTEAFFGQGTRLTVV.

The chain has TRBV23-1 and TRBJ2-5; TRBD1 agrees at 7 bases. TRBV23-1 is flagged as an ORF with uncertain function. Germline trimming cut 5 bases from V and 5 bases from J; bases unmatched to any gene: 11. The CDR3 extends over 15 amino acids. CDR3 residues: CASSGGQIIGETQYF. CDR3 nucleotides: TGCGCCAGCAGTGGGGGACAGATAATTGGGGAGACCCAGTACTTC.